These T cell receptor beta chains were read from a single sample in a study of T cell responses to AZD1222 COVID-19 vaccine. Libraries were prepared by immunoSEQ multiplex PCR; TCRdb keeps only in-frame clonotypes and omits some of them. The table shows 180,000 or so clones, with just over 90% occurring only once. The source was peripheral blood, collected on day 0 of AZD1222 vaccination. The receptor set was obtained from an adult in good health. The CDR3 runs from the conserved cysteine through the conserved F or W. The order of the fields is J gene, V gene, D gene, CDR3 protein, CDR3 DNA. The D gene is left open where the match is weak.

j_gene: TRBJ1-5; v_gene: TRBV30; d_gene: TRBD1; CDR3aa: CAWTKGQGAISNQPQHF; CDR3nt: TGTGCCTGGACCAAGGGACAGGGGGCAATAAGCAATCAGCCCCAGCATTTT
j_gene: TRBJ1-3; v_gene: TRBV6-5; d_gene: .; CDR3aa: CASSRTSGNTIYF; CDR3nt: TGTGCCAGCAGTAGGACTTCTGGAAACACCATATATTTT
j_gene: TRBJ2-7; v_gene: TRBV6-6; d_gene: .; CDR3aa: CASSYSPDTYEQYF; CDR3nt: TGTGCCAGCAGTTACTCCCCGGACACCTACGAGCAGTACTTC
j_gene: TRBJ2-7; v_gene: TRBV4-1; d_gene: .; CDR3aa: CASSQDPARGVRDYEQYF; CDR3nt: TGCGCCAGCAGCCAAGACCCCGCCCGCGGGGTGAGAGACTACGAGCAGTACTTC
j_gene: TRBJ1-2; v_gene: TRBV7-2; d_gene: .; CDR3aa: CASSPDGASYGYTF; CDR3nt: TGTGCCAGCAGCCCAGACGGAGCAAGCTATGGCTACACCTTC
j_gene: TRBJ2-1; v_gene: TRBV6-5; d_gene: .; CDR3aa: CASTPGGRTYNEQFF; CDR3nt: TGTGCCAGCACGCCCGGGGGGCGGACCTACAATGAGCAGTTCTTC
j_gene: TRBJ1-5; v_gene: TRBV20-1; d_gene: TRBD1; CDR3aa: CSASSDRGHQPQHF; CDR3nt: TGCAGTGCTAGTTCGGACAGGGGTCATCAGCCCCAGCATTTT
j_gene: TRBJ1-5; v_gene: TRBV5-8; d_gene: .; CDR3aa: CASSLIATQPQHF; CDR3nt: TGTGCCAGCAGCTTGATAGCAACTCAGCCCCAGCATTTT
j_gene: TRBJ1-5; v_gene: TRBV10-3; d_gene: TRBD1; CDR3aa: CAIRPTGVGQPQHF; CDR3nt: TGTGCCATCAGACCCACAGGGGTCGGTCAGCCCCAGCATTTT
j_gene: TRBJ2-7; v_gene: TRBV27; d_gene: .; CDR3aa: CASRETGRLYEQYF; CDR3nt: TGTGCCAGCAGGGAGACAGGCCGACTCTACGAGCAGTACTTC
j_gene: TRBJ2-1; v_gene: TRBV11-2; d_gene: TRBD1; CDR3aa: CASSPHRGRNNEQFF; CDR3nt: TGTGCCAGCAGCCCTCACAGGGGGAGGAACAATGAGCAGTTCTTC